Below, 23 T cell receptor beta chains from the same sample are listed, as sequenced in a study of T cell responses to AZD1222 COVID-19 vaccine. Some clones are missing from TCRdb's copy, which holds only in-frame ones; the method was immunoSEQ multiplex PCR. The sample lists tens of thousands of clones; about nine tenths were seen once. The sequences come from peripheral blood, collected on day 0 of AZD1222 vaccination. The receptors were sampled from an adult in good health.

The chain uses TRBV7-2 and TRBJ1-1; the D gene is possibly TRBD1 (5 bases). The CDR3 length is 11 residues. Per the germline V gene, CDR1 is SGHTA and CDR2 is FQGNSA. V was cut by 3 bases and J by 8 bases, with 7 bases left in between. As DNA, the CDR3 is TGTGCCAGCAGCTTGCAGGGAGAAGCTTTCTTT. Translated, it gives CASSLQGEAFF.

CDR3 bases: TGTGCCAGCAGCCGGGACAACGAGCAGTACTTC. This gives the protein CASSRDNEQYF. The V call is TRBV12-3 or TRBV12-4, the J call TRBJ2-7; TRBD1 might be the D (6 bases). This CDR3 spans 11 amino acids. The V end lost 6 bases, the J end lost 5 bases, and 8 bases lay between the germline ends.

The V and J genes are TRBV30 and TRBJ1-1, with D perhaps matching TRBD1 (5 bases). V gave up 4 bases and J gave up 3 bases, with 9 bases separating them. Germline V gene data show CDR1 as GTSNPN and CDR2 as SVGIG (reference sequence). The CDR3 totals 12 residues. CDR3: CAWTEGHTEAFF. As DNA, the CDR3 is TGTGCCTGGACAGAGGGGCACACTGAAGCTTTCTTT.

The rearrangement links TRBV7-8 to TRBJ1-2; no reliable D call. CDR1 is SGHVS, CDR2 FQNEAQ, per germline. Trimming took 2 bases from V and 2 from J, leaving 6 bases between them. CDR3 length: 13 residues. The CDR3 nucleotides read TGTGCCAGCAGCTTAAGTCAGAACTATGGCTACACCTTC. Protein sequence: CASSLSQNYGYTF.

The chain combines TRBV2 with TRBJ1-3; D is possibly TRBD1 (5 bases). The germline CDR1 and CDR2 sequences are SNHLY and FYNNEI. V was trimmed by 0 bases and J by 2 bases, leaving 11 bases between them. The CDR3 contains 16 residues. In nucleotides, the CDR3 is TGTGCCAGCAGTGAAGCGCAAGGGGTCCCTGGAAACACCATATATTTT. Translating gives CASSEAQGVPGNTIYF.

This clone came up once. The chain links TRBV5-6 to TRBJ2-5; D is ambiguous. Germline V gives CDR1 SGHDT, CDR2 YYEEEE. V was cut by 4 bases and J by 4 bases, with 5 bases left in between. CDR3 length: 11 residues. The DNA of the CDR3 is TGTGCCAGCAGCCGGCGAGAGACCCAGTACTTC. It translates to CASSRRETQYF.

The V gene is TRBV30, the J gene TRBJ2-1; D is unclear. The V and J ends lost 3 bases and 8 bases respectively, with 17 bases between them. This CDR3 spans 14 amino acids. In germline, CDR1 is GTSNPN, CDR2 SVGIG (reference sequence). The chain's CDR3 is CAWRPPLLTDEQFF. CDR3 DNA sequence: TGTGCCTGGAGACCCCCCCTACTCACGGATGAGCAGTTCTTC. The variable domain in full, with the rest retrieved from reference TRBV30 and TRBJ2-1, is SQTIHQWPATLVQPVGSPLSLECTVEGTSNPNLYWYRQAAGRGLQLLFYSVGIGQISSEVPQNLSASRPQDRQFILSSKKLLLSDSGFYLCAWRPPLLTDEQFFGPGTRLTVL.

The chain recombines TRBV12-3 or TRBV12-4 with TRBJ2-3, with D unclear. This CDR3 has 13 residues. Trimming cost V 7 bases and J 0 bases, with 8 bases left between them. As DNA, the CDR3 is TGTGCCAGCAATTCAGTTAGCACAGATACGCAGTATTTT. Its protein product is CASNSVSTDTQYF.

V is TRBV19 and J is TRBJ1-3; 9 nucleotides agree with TRBD1. Trimming took 4 bases from V and 4 from J; bases not matched to a gene: 8. The germline V gene encodes CDR1 LNHDA and CDR2 SQIVND (reference sequence). This CDR3 comprises 16 residues. CDR3 in DNA: TGTGCCAGTAGTACCCCGGGACAGGGTGGCGGAAACACCATATATTTT. Its protein is CASSTPGQGGGNTIYF.

The J gene is TRBJ1-5, the V gene TRBV6-2 or TRBV6-3, with 7 bases lining up with TRBD1. V shed 6 bases, J shed 6 bases, and the junction held 8 bases outside the gene matches. CDR1 is MNHEY and CDR2 is SVGEGT in the germline V gene. The CDR3 length is 14 residues. This CDR3 is CASSRDSGPQPQHF. The CDR3 nucleotides are TGTGCCAGCAGCCGGGACAGTGGGCCTCAGCCCCAGCATTTT.

The rearrangement uses TRBV7-8 and TRBJ2-7; D is unresolved. The CDR3 length is 14 residues. Germline V lookup: CDR1 SGHVS, CDR2 FQNEAQ. V dropped 1 base and J dropped 0 bases, with 7 bases sitting between them. CDR3 coding DNA: TGTGCCAGCAGCTTAGGGCAAATCTCCTACGAGCAGTACTTC. Protein: CASSLGQISYEQYF.

This chain links TRBV7-2 with TRBJ1-1; D is perhaps TRBD1 (5 bases). The length of the CDR3 is 13 residues. Trimming pared 4 bases from V and 12 bases from J, leaving 18 bases between. Germline lookup yields CDR1 SGHTA and CDR2 FQGNSA. This chain's CDR3 is CASSSGAGRFTFF. CDR3 DNA: TGTGCCAGCAGCTCCGGGGCAGGGAGGTTTACTTTCTTT.

The chain couples TRBV6-5 to TRBJ2-6; no firm D call. V lost 6 bases to trimming and J lost 4 bases, with 10 bases between them. The CDR3 consists of 14 residues. Germline lookup yields CDR1 MNHEY and CDR2 SVGAGI. Here the CDR3 DNA reads TGTGCCAGCAGCCTGATTGGGGGGGCCAACGTCCTGACTTTC. Translation: CASSLIGGANVLTF.

The chain recombines TRBV19 with TRBJ2-1; 7 bases align to TRBD1. The junction had 4 bases not matched to a gene; V was cut back by 6 bases and J by 5 bases. The CDR3 contains 13 residues. CDR1 and CDR2 from the germline V gene are LNHDA and SQIVND (reference sequence). For the CDR3, the DNA is TGTGCCAGTAGGGGGACAGAAAACAATGAGCAGTTCTTC. Amino acids: CASRGTENNEQFF. Variable domain in full (rest from reference TRBV19 and TRBJ2-1): DGGITQSPKYLFRKEGQNVTLSCEQNLNHDAMYWYRQDPGQGLRLIYYSQIVNDFQKGDIAEGYSVSREKKESFPLTVTSAQKNPTAFYLCASRGTENNEQFFGPGTRLTVL.

The rearrangement links TRBV6-5 to TRBJ1-5, with D possibly TRBD1 on 6 matching bases. The CDR3 sequence is 16 residues long. Germline CDR1 and CDR2: MNHEY and SVGAGI. V was cut by 2 bases and J by 2 bases, with 13 bases left in between. The CDR3 sequence: CASSYQGQGGNQPQHF. The CDR3 nucleotides read TGTGCCAGCAGTTACCAGGGGCAAGGAGGCAATCAGCCCCAGCATTTT.

The sample holds one count of this clone. This chain uses TRBV18 with TRBJ1-5, with D hard to call. The CDR3 extends over 13 amino acids. Trimming shortened V by 4 bases and J by 7 bases, and 11 bases separated the two germline ends. Germline CDR1 reads KGHSH; CDR2 reads LQKENI. In DNA form, the CDR3 reads TGTGCCAGCTCACTCCTCAAAGGCCAGCCCCAGCATTTT. It yields the protein CASSLLKGQPQHF.

This clone was detected only a few times. This sequence joins TRBV28 and TRBJ1-6, with TRBD1 matching over 7 bases. The CDR3 has 17 residues. The germline V gene has CDR1 MDHEN and CDR2 SYDVKM. J gave up 4 bases and V 3 bases, and 9 bases lay outside the gene matches. For the CDR3, the DNA is TGTGCCAGCAGTTTCAGGCAGGGGGTTTTTTATAATTCACCCCTCCACTTT. Protein: CASSFRQGVFYNSPLHF.

This clone was counted once. The J gene is TRBJ2-7, the V gene TRBV5-1; D unresolved. V was cut by 4 bases and J by 3 bases, with 17 bases left in between. The germline V gene encodes CDR1 SGHRS and CDR2 YFSETQ. CDR3 size: 15 residues. In nucleotides, the CDR3 is TGCGCCAGCAGCCCGCAGGCCAGGAGTGTCTACGAGCAGTACTTC. This encodes CASSPQARSVYEQYF. The variable domain in full, with the rest retrieved from reference TRBV5-1 and TRBJ2-7, is KAGVTQTPRYLIKTRGQQVTLSCSPISGHRSVSWYQQTPGQGLQFLFEYFSETQRNKGNFPGRFSGRQFSNSRSEMNVSTLELGDSALYLCASSPQARSVYEQYFGPGTRLTVT.

The table lists this clone with a few counts. J is TRBJ2-7 and V is TRBV28; D perhaps matches TRBD2 (7 bases). The CDR3 consists of 15 residues. CDR1 MDHEN and CDR2 SYDVKM come from the germline V gene. Deletions cut 6 bases from V and 6 bases from J, with 21 bases between. In DNA, the CDR3 is TGTGCCAGCAGCCTCCCTGAGGGGGGGCGACTCGAGCAGTACTTC. As protein: CASSLPEGGRLEQYF.

This chain joins TRBV5-4 and TRBJ1-3, with D maybe TRBD1 (6 bases). The germline V and J ends were trimmed by 4 bases and 2 bases, with 10 bases remaining between them. Germline V CDR1 and CDR2: SGHNT, YYREEE (reference sequence). This CDR3 has 14 residues. CDR3: CASSPGQPGNTIYF. CDR3 nucleotide sequence: TGTGCCAGCAGCCCCGGACAGCCTGGAAACACCATATATTTT.

CDR3 sequence (DNA): TGTGCCAGCAGTTCCCCTCTTGGACAGGGGTTGGACTATGGCTACACCTTC. Encoded protein: CASSSPLGQGLDYGYTF. This chain joins TRBV28 and TRBJ1-2; TRBD1 agrees at 9 bases. Trimming at V came to 4 bases and at J to 3 bases, leaving 12 bases not matched to a gene. The CDR3 sequence is 17 residues long. The V gene's germline CDR1 is MDHEN and CDR2 SYDVKM.

V is TRBV12-3 or TRBV12-4 and J is TRBJ1-4; no clear D gene. V lost 7 bases and J 4 bases, leaving 10 bases between the germline ends. The CDR3 length is 13 residues. CDR3 residues: CASTPALNEKLFF. CDR3 coding DNA: TGTGCCAGCACCCCGGCCCTTAATGAAAAACTGTTTTTT.

In this sample, this clone turned up once. The gene calls are TRBV11-1 and TRBJ2-4, with a tentative D call TRBD1 (6 bases). Germline-derived CDR1 and CDR2 are SGHAT and FQDESV (reference sequence). Trimming removed 5 bases at V and 0 bases at J, with 14 bases between. The CDR3 totals 16 residues. The CDR3 protein is CASSPRDIRAKNIQYF. DNA of the CDR3: TGTGCCAGCAGCCCCCGGGACATACGAGCCAAAAACATTCAGTACTTC.